The table lists the clone carrying this T cell receptor (beta chain) with many counts. Its antigen is still unknown. This record belongs to a study of immune heterogeneity within non-small cell lung tumors. Each sample used 600 to 750 ng of genomic DNA from bulk tumor tissue. From each primary tumor, several far-apart biopsies were obtained during surgery. Untreated, newly diagnosed non-small cell lung cancer patients underwent curative surgery. Those donating were patients (newly diagnosed with non-small cell lung cancer) who were having surgery with curative intent. Multiplex PCR amplified TCR beta CDR3 with 32 V and 13 J primers. TCRdb re-analysed the multiplex PCR reads in MiXCR, keeping a single row per CDR3 protein. The sample holds nearly 15,000 distinct CDR3 sequences, about a third seen once. Points from the study as a whole: Each patient's tumor sites shared recurring identical dominant CDR3 beta clonotypes, and individual sites also carried their own high-frequency clones. Local T-cell clonality tracked moderately but significantly with local tumor mutational burden, giving an R of about 0.35.

Losses at the gene ends were 3 bases for V and 8 bases for J; bases not matched to a gene: 10. CDR1 and CDR2 (germline): MNHNS, SASEGT. The CDR3 is 15 amino acids. The TCR sequence derives from a woman aged 50 to 60 with non-small cell lung cancer. The chain combines TRBV6-1 with TRBJ1-2; 9 bases fit TRBD1. Material: lung tumor tissue. CDR3 sequence (DNA): TGTGCCAGCAGTGATACAGGGGGCCCCAGGGGAGGCTACACCTTC. It codes for CASSDTGGPRGGYTF.